This TCR beta chain is drawn from a study of blood T cell repertoires in COVID-19. Overall study context: PBMCs, B-cell-depleted T cells, or T cells were the source of the cDNA or gDNA that made up the material.

Method: immunoSEQ multiplex PCR; TCRdb's copy keeps in-frame clones and lacks some. Here the sample spans under 300,000 clones, 75% to 90% being singletons. The CDR3 contains 13 residues. The germline CDR1 and CDR2 sequences are SEHNR and FQNEAQ (reference sequence). Trimming removed 6 bases at V and 4 bases at J, with 10 bases between. This clone was detected only once. V gene TRBV7-9 combines with J gene TRBJ2-1; D is ambiguous. The sequence came from a man aged 60-69 years who had recovered from COVID-19. Sequencing was carried out using peripheral blood. This CDR3 is CASSTRLYNEQFF. In DNA, the CDR3 is TGTGCCAGCAGTACCCGTCTATACAATGAGCAGTTCTTC.